This passage covers 11 T cell receptor beta chains from one sample sequenced in a study of post-analysis software for immune sequencing data. Findings and limits, study-wide: The five TRBV segments detected at higher frequency in patients than in controls included TRBV5-6, TRBV5-1 and TRBV20-1.

These receptors' targets are unknown. Unique molecular identifiers were carried by the TCR beta cDNA libraries. TCRdb recomputed calls from the PCR reads with MiXCR, one row per CDR3 protein. Of 450,000 to 700,000 distinct CDR3 sequences in the sample, about 40% were seen once. Sequenced sample: blood. The receptors here all came from a girl between 5 and 17 years old with multiple sclerosis.

This clonotype was counted between two and nine times. V is TRBV11-2 and J is TRBJ2-7; no clear D gene. The germline V and J ends were trimmed by 5 bases and 2 bases, with 16 bases remaining between them. The germline V gene encodes CDR1 SGHAT and CDR2 FQNNGV. The CDR3 has 15 residues. The CDR3 here is CASSIRGRAAYEQYF. CDR3 nucleotide sequence: TGTGCCAGCAGCATCAGAGGACGGGCAGCCTACGAGCAGTACTTC.

There are a few counts of this clonotype. This rearrangement joins TRBV29-1 to TRBJ1-2; 7 nucleotides align to TRBD1. Trimming cost V 6 bases and J 5 bases; bases outside gene matches: 3. CDR3 length equals 11 residues. Looked up from germline, CDR1 is SQVTM and CDR2 is ANQGSEA. The CDR3 sequence is CSVGQEYGYTF. Written as DNA, the CDR3 is TGCAGCGTAGGACAGGAATATGGCTACACCTTC.

V gene TRBV5-1 combines with J gene TRBJ2-3; TRBD2 aligns across 11 bases. The V gene's germline CDR1 is SGHRS and CDR2 YFSETQ. This CDR3 spans 15 amino acids. J lost 3 bases, V lost 4 bases, and 4 bases had no gene match. In nucleotides, the CDR3 is TGCGCCAGCAGCCACACTAGCGGGGGAACAGATACGCAGTATTTT. Encoded protein: CASSHTSGGTDTQYF.

CDR3: CASSPRQGARETQYF. CDR3 sequence (DNA): TGTGCCAGCAGTCCCCGACAGGGGGCAAGAGAGACCCAGTACTTC. The chain combines TRBV12-3 or TRBV12-4 with TRBJ2-5; 10 nucleotides match TRBD1. The CDR3 totals 15 residues. Unmatched junction bases numbered 7, after V lost 5 bases and J lost 4 bases.

CDR3 DNA sequence: TGTGCCAGCAGTCCCGACAGGTCTCCAACTAATGAAAAACTGTTTTTT. Its protein is CASSPDRSPTNEKLFF. J is TRBJ1-4 and V is TRBV6-5; D might be TRBD1 (6 bases). Germline CDR1 and CDR2: MNHEY and SVGAGI. V lost 5 bases and J 0 bases, leaving 13 bases between the germline ends. CDR3 length equals 16 residues.

The sample holds a few counts of this clonotype. The chain carries TRBV27 and TRBJ1-6; D not resolved. The CDR3 is made up of 14 amino acids. Germline lookup yields CDR1 MNHEY and CDR2 SMNVEV (reference sequence). The V end was cut by 6 bases, the J end by 4 bases, with 10 bases between. The CDR3 is CASRVGFYNSPLHF. CDR3 nucleotides: TGTGCCAGCAGGGTGGGGTTTTATAATTCACCCCTCCACTTT.

The table lists this clonotype with a few counts. The chain couples TRBV5-1 to TRBJ2-5, with 8 bases matching TRBD1. The better agreement between TRBJ2-7 and the DNA end casts doubt on the J call. The CDR3 covers 14 residues. Per germline, CDR1 SGHRS and CDR2 YFSETQ. The CDR3 DNA sequence: TGCGCCAGCAGCCACAGGGGGTTAATGGACGAGCAGTACTTC. As protein: CASSHRGLMDEQYF.

The chain joins TRBV5-1 to TRBJ2-1, with D perhaps TRBD1 (7 bases). Germline V lookup: CDR1 SGHRS, CDR2 YFSETQ. Trimming shortened V by 3 bases and J by 0 bases, and 19 bases separated the two germline ends. The CDR3 is 18 amino acids. CDR3 amino acids: CASSWGVGTGASYNEQFF. Written as DNA, the CDR3 is TGCGCCAGCAGCTGGGGGGTAGGCACAGGGGCCTCCTACAATGAGCAGTTCTTC.

DNA of the CDR3: TGTGCCAGCAAGAGTAGCTCCACAGATACGCAGTATTTT. Amino acids: CASKSSSTDTQYF. This sequence joins TRBV2 and TRBJ2-3; D is undetermined. Germline V gene sequence: CDR1 SNHLY, CDR2 FYNNEI. V was clipped by 7 bases and J by 2 bases, with 10 bases between them. This CDR3 has 13 residues.

This sequence joins TRBV4-1 and TRBJ1-6; 7 nucleotides align to TRBD1. CDR3 size: 17 residues. V trimming: 0 bases; J trimming: 9 bases; junction bases outside the gene matches: 11. Germline V gene lookup returns CDR1 MGHRA and CDR2 YSYEKL. The chain's CDR3 is CASSQEIGQVRSSPLHF. DNA for the CDR3: TGCGCCAGCAGCCAAGAGATCGGACAGGTTCGGAGTTCACCCCTCCACTTT.

V and J are TRBV5-1 and TRBJ2-5, with D perhaps matching TRBD2 (6 bases). There are 15 residues in the CDR3. Deletions cut 0 bases from V and 0 bases from J, with 9 bases between. Germline loops: CDR1 SGHRS, CDR2 YFSETQ. The CDR3 loop is CASSLVGGNQETQYF. The CDR3 region has the DNA TGCGCCAGCAGCTTGGTTGGAGGGAACCAAGAGACCCAGTACTTC.